The next 19 T cell receptor beta chains were all read from a single sample in a study of vaccination effects on CD4 cells after COVID-19 (dated by TCRdb to between 2021 and 2024). Receptors were amplified or captured by the immunoSEQ multiplex PCR assay. TCRdb holds this immuneACCESS table with in-frame rearrangements only. Some clones are missing; in checked studies, unresolved V genes explain under half, and the rest has no known cause. Within this sample are around 30,000 clones, with 75% to 90% of them counted one time only. 5.5% to 7.5% of the sample belongs to the ten largest clones. In the ViraFEST assay, PBMC were stimulated with viral peptide pools, and TCR sequencing was then used to find antigen-specific CD4+ T cell clonotypes based on their expansion. After more than nine days of culture, CD4+ T cells were isolated with the EasySep CD4+ T cell isolation kit. Each participant got two doses of an mRNA SARS-CoV-2 vaccine, either BNT162b2 or mRNA-1273.

Their antigen targets remain unknown. Sample: CD4+ T cells from PBMCs cultured with SARS-CoV-2 spike peptides, taken after COVID-19 vaccination. Interpreted using the paper, the cell subset or site label stands for: SARS-CoV-2 spike overlapping peptide pool stimulation. The receptors originated from a human donor who received a COVID-19 vaccine. Some clones in this sample may be carry-over from other donors' samples.

Worth noting for this clone: One end of the junction fails to match germline, which may point to a read error. V and J are TRBV10-2 and TRBJ2-5, with TRBD1 as a possible D gene (5 bases). The germline V gene has CDR1 WSHSY and CDR2 SAAADI. The CDR3 consists of 14 residues. In DNA, the CDR3 is TGCGCCAGCAGTGAAAGCACAGGCCAAGGGACCCAGTACTTC. Amino acids: CASSESTGQGTQYF.

This chain links TRBV3-1 (or the pseudogene TRBV3-2) with TRBJ2-1; 7 nucleotides align to TRBD2. After removal of 4 bases from V and 7 bases from J, the junction contained 13 bases not matched to a gene. The CDR3 covers 16 residues. CDR1 LGHDT and CDR2 YNNKEL come from the germline V gene (reference sequence). The DNA for the CDR3 is TGTGCCAGCAGCCGGATAGTGGGGGGGAACTTGAATGAGCAGTTCTTC. Amino acid sequence: CASSRIVGGNLNEQFF.

This clone came up once. This chain joins TRBV24-1 and TRBJ1-5; D gene unclear. This CDR3 region has 17 residues. The V end was cut by 9 bases, the J end by 0 bases, with 20 bases between. Germline CDR1 reads KGHDR; CDR2 reads SFDVKD. The CDR3 reads CATRGGRTRYSNQPQHF. The CDR3 region has the DNA TGTGCCACCCGTGGTGGGAGAACTAGGTATAGCAATCAGCCCCAGCATTTT.

The chain joins TRBV5-4 to TRBJ1-1; D remains unclear. Germline lookup yields CDR1 SGHNT and CDR2 YYREEE (reference sequence). The CDR3 has 13 residues. Between the trimmed V and J ends, which lost 2 bases and 1 base, there was a span of 6 bases. The CDR3 loop reads CASSFSGNTEAFF. CDR3 nucleotides: TGTGCCAGCAGCTTTTCAGGGAACACTGAAGCTTTCTTT.

This chain joins TRBV12-3 or TRBV12-4 and TRBJ1-1, with D unclear. V shed 3 bases and J shed 8 bases, with 13 bases lying between them. The CDR3 has 13 amino acids. CDR3 amino acids: CASSFGSPGEAFF. As DNA, the CDR3 is TGTGCCAGCAGTTTCGGCAGCCCGGGGGAAGCTTTCTTT.

V usage is TRBV5-1 and J usage is TRBJ2-2; TRBD1 might be the D (6 bases). The V and J ends lost 1 base and 2 bases respectively, with 12 bases between them. The CDR3 spans 16 residues. Germline-derived CDR1 and CDR2 are SGHRS and YFSETQ. Here the CDR3 reads CASSLTTGENTGELFF. DNA for the CDR3: TGCGCCAGCAGCTTGACGACAGGTGAAAACACCGGGGAGCTGTTTTTT.

The gene calls are TRBV6-1 and TRBJ1-4; a possible D gene is TRBD1 (6 bases). Germline V lookup: CDR1 MNHNS, CDR2 SASEGT. This CDR3 has 16 residues. Trimming took 2 bases from V and 2 from J, leaving 12 bases between them. The CDR3 region has the DNA TGTGCCAGCAGTGAACGGGGGGCGGGGACTAATGAAAAACTGTTTTTT. Its protein product is CASSERGAGTNEKLFF.

The chain carries TRBV6-5 and TRBJ1-1, with D perhaps matching TRBD1 (6 bases). The germline gives CDR1 MNHEY, CDR2 SVGAGI. V was cut by 2 bases and J by 1 base, with 11 bases left in between. The CDR3 runs 15 residues. The CDR3 spells CASSYLGRGNTEAFF. The CDR3 DNA is TGTGCCAGCAGTTACCTTGGCAGGGGGAACACTGAAGCTTTCTTT.

This chain joins TRBV5-1 and TRBJ2-1; possible D gene TRBD1, 6 bases. CDR1 is SGHRS, CDR2 YFSETQ, per germline. V lost 8 bases and J 4 bases, leaving 10 bases between the germline ends. The CDR3 runs 12 residues. CDR3 sequence: CASRDIYNEQFF. CDR3 DNA: TGCGCCAGTCGGGACATTTACAATGAGCAGTTCTTC.

This chain joins TRBV5-1 and TRBJ2-3; D unclear. The CDR3 covers 13 residues. The germline CDR1 and CDR2 sequences are SGHRS and YFSETQ. V lost 4 bases to trimming and J lost 2 bases, with 8 bases between them. This chain's CDR3 is CASSPVPTDTQYF. The CDR3 DNA is TGCGCCAGCAGCCCAGTACCCACAGATACGCAGTATTTT. Drawing the rest from reference TRBV5-1 and TRBJ2-3, the complete variable domain is KAGVTQTPRYLIKTRGQQVTLSCSPISGHRSVSWYQQTPGQGLQFLFEYFSETQRNKGNFPGRFSGRQFSNSRSEMNVSTLELGDSALYLCASSPVPTDTQYFGPGTRLTVL.

This chain uses TRBV7-6 with TRBJ1-3; D is ambiguous. Trimming removed 6 bases at V and 1 base at J, with 10 bases between. Germline V gene data show CDR1 as SGHVS and CDR2 as FNYEAQ. The CDR3 consists of 14 residues. The CDR3 region is CASRTSLSGNTIYF. CDR3 in DNA: TGTGCCAGCAGGACTTCCTTATCTGGAAACACCATATATTTT.

The chain has TRBV6-5 and TRBJ2-3; 7 bases line up with TRBD2. The CDR3 covers 15 residues. Per the germline V gene, CDR1 is MNHEY and CDR2 is SVGAGI. Trimming cost V 6 bases and J 1 base; bases outside gene matches: 7. The CDR3 protein is CASSSGTIRTDTQYF. The CDR3 DNA is TGTGCCAGCAGCTCCGGGACTATACGCACAGATACGCAGTATTTT.

This rearrangement joins TRBV19 to TRBJ2-3; 10 bases are shared with TRBD1. V lost 7 bases, J lost 4 bases, and 14 bases stayed unmatched. This CDR3 has 17 residues. The germline CDR1 and CDR2 sequences are LNHDA and SQIVND (reference sequence). CDR3 residues: CASTPGQGTFWADTQYF. For the CDR3, the DNA is TGTGCCAGTACGCCGGGACAGGGGACTTTCTGGGCAGATACGCAGTATTTT.

This clone has just one count. The rearrangement joins TRBV6-5 to TRBJ2-3; no firm D call. Trimming removed 4 bases from V and 1 base from J, with 9 bases in between. Germline CDR1 and CDR2: MNHEY and SVGAGI. There are 14 residues in the CDR3. CDR3 DNA: TGTGCCAGCAGTTCACCCGGCCGCACAGATACGCAGTATTTT. Amino acid sequence: CASSSPGRTDTQYF.

V usage is TRBV6-1 and J usage is TRBJ2-7; perhaps TRBD1 as D (6 bases). Germline V lookup: CDR1 MNHNS, CDR2 SASEGT. Trimming left V 0 bases short and J 3 bases short, with 12 bases between. This CDR3 is 15 amino acids long. Here the CDR3 reads CASSEARPGVYEQYV. As DNA, the CDR3 is TGTGCCAGCAGTGAAGCTCGGCCAGGGGTCTACGAGCAGTACGTC.

The chain carries TRBV7-3 and TRBJ2-2; D possibly corresponds to TRBD1 (5 bases). The germline CDR1 and CDR2 sequences are SGHTA and FQGTGA. Trimming pared 4 bases from V and 1 base from J, leaving 7 bases between. The length of the CDR3 is 14 residues. The chain's CDR3 is CASSSTGNTGELFF. As DNA, the CDR3 is TGTGCCAGCAGCTCTACAGGGAACACCGGGGAGCTGTTTTTT.

The gene calls are TRBV6-5 and TRBJ1-2; 11 nucleotides match TRBD1. Germline V lookup: CDR1 MNHEY, CDR2 SVGAGI. Trimming took 6 bases from V and 3 from J; bases not matched to a gene: 3. The CDR3 runs 14 residues. The CDR3 protein is CASSRTGGDYGYTF. The CDR3, as DNA: TGTGCCAGCAGCAGGACAGGGGGCGACTATGGCTACACCTTC.

The V gene is TRBV5-1, the J gene TRBJ1-5; no clear D gene. V lost 0 bases to trimming and J lost 1 base, with 2 bases between them. The CDR3 sequence is 13 residues long. In germline, CDR1 is SGHRS, CDR2 YFSETQ. The CDR3: CASSLESNQPQHF. The CDR3 coding sequence is TGCGCCAGCAGCTTGGAGAGCAATCAGCCCCAGCATTTT.

The chain combines TRBV10-3 with TRBJ1-3, with D maybe TRBD1 (5 bases). V lost 4 bases to trimming and J lost 0 bases, with 10 bases between them. The germline V gene encodes CDR1 ENHRY and CDR2 SYGVKD. The CDR3 runs to 15 residues. CDR3 bases: TGTGCCATCAGTGCGGACATTTACTCTGGAAACACCATATATTTT. It yields the protein CAISADIYSGNTIYF.